The 28 T cell receptor beta chains below were found in one sample sequenced in a study of response to subunit inactivated influenza vaccine. TCRdb re-called the RT-PCR reads through MiXCR, storing one row per CDR3 protein. The sample lists 610,000 or so distinct CDR3 sequences, 14% occurring once. The specimen was PBMCs from blood, collected 11 to 12 days after vaccination. The receptors were gathered from a man aged 50-59 years who received an inactivated influenza vaccine.

This clonotype was seen a few times. The chain employs TRBV14 and TRBJ1-1; D is possibly TRBD1 (6 bases). Per germline, CDR1 SGHDN and CDR2 FVKESK. The CDR3 runs to 13 residues. Trimming removed 1 base from V and 3 bases from J, with 6 bases in between. The DNA for the CDR3 is TGTGCCAGCAGCCAAGGGACAGACACTGAAGCTTTCTTT. Its protein is CASSQGTDTEAFF.

The chain recombines TRBV7-2 with TRBJ2-3, with D uncertain. The CDR3 covers 14 residues. V lost 5 bases and J lost 2, with 11 bases in between. The germline V gene encodes CDR1 SGHTA and CDR2 FQGNSA. Here the CDR3 DNA reads TGTGCCAGCAGCCCCCAGGTTTTCACAGATACGCAGTATTTT. As protein: CASSPQVFTDTQYF.

This chain uses TRBV7-2 with TRBJ1-1; D gene ambiguous. Germline-derived CDR1 and CDR2 are SGHTA and FQGNSA. The CDR3 is 15 residues long. V lost 1 base to trimming and J lost 1 base, with 10 bases between them. CDR3 in amino acids: CASSLVMGKNTEAFF. The CDR3 coding sequence is TGTGCCAGCAGCTTAGTTATGGGGAAGAACACTGAAGCTTTCTTT.

This clonotype appeared a few times. The rearrangement links TRBV6-5 to TRBJ2-7; 9 nucleotides line up with TRBD2. The CDR3 totals 19 residues. CDR1 MNHEY and CDR2 SVGAGI come from the germline V gene. Germline trimming cut 2 bases from V and 4 bases from J; bases unmatched to any gene: 18. The CDR3 coding sequence is TGTGCCAGCAGTTACAAAGGCCCCTATAGCGGGAGTAATTCGTACGAGCAGTACTTC. It codes for CASSYKGPYSGSNSYEQYF.

The chain is built from TRBV6-5 and TRBJ2-3, with D perhaps TRBD2 (6 bases). The V gene's germline CDR1 is MNHEY and CDR2 SVGAGI. The CDR3 has 14 residues. V gave up 2 bases and J gave up 4 bases, with 10 bases separating them. The CDR3 region has the DNA TGTGCCAGCAGTTACGGCGGGGTCGCAGATACGCAGTATTTT. Translating it yields CASSYGGVADTQYF.

This clonotype was detected only a few times. This chain links TRBV18 with TRBJ2-5; no clear D gene. The germline CDR1 and CDR2 sequences are KGHSH and LQKENI. The length of the CDR3 is 13 residues. V was trimmed by 0 bases and J by 2 bases, leaving 4 bases between them. The CDR3, as DNA: TGTGCCAGCTCACCACCAAGTCAAGAGACCCAGTACTTC. Its protein product is CASSPPSQETQYF.

This clonotype was seen repeatedly, ten times or more. The chain combines TRBV7-9 with TRBJ2-5, with D perhaps TRBD1 or TRBD2 (6 bases each). CDR1 and CDR2 from the germline V gene are SEHNR and FQNEAQ (reference sequence). The CDR3 covers 13 residues. The V end was cut by 10 bases, the J end by 2 bases, with 14 bases between. The CDR3 DNA reads as TGTGCCACATCCTGGAGGGGGCAAGAGACCCAGTACTTC. Residues: CATSWRGQETQYF.

The gene calls are TRBV6-2 or TRBV6-3 and TRBJ2-7; D unresolved. The ends were cut back, 2 bases at V and 3 bases at J, with 8 bases in the middle. Germline lookup yields CDR1 MNHEY and CDR2 SVGEGT. The CDR3 has 13 residues. The CDR3 region is CASSYAIDYEQYF. CDR3 nucleotides: TGTGCCAGCAGTTACGCGATAGACTACGAGCAGTACTTC.

This clonotype was recorded a few times. The chain has TRBV20-1 and TRBJ2-1; the match to TRBD2 covers 8 bases. The CDR3 consists of 15 residues. Trimming cost V 3 bases and J 5 bases; bases outside gene matches: 9. CDR1 is DFQATT, CDR2 SNEGSKA, per germline (reference sequence). CDR3 nucleotides: TGCAGTGCTAGGGGCTTAGCGGGATATAACAATGAGCAGTTCTTC. It translates to CSARGLAGYNNEQFF.

V and J are TRBV6-1 and TRBJ1-1; D is undetermined. This CDR3 contains 14 residues. Germline CDR1 MNHNS, CDR2 SASEGT. Trimming removed 2 bases at V and 0 bases at J, with 7 bases between. This chain's CDR3 is CASSEHSMNTEAFF. CDR3 nucleotides: TGTGCCAGCAGTGAACACAGCATGAACACTGAAGCTTTCTTT.

The V gene is TRBV10-3, the J gene TRBJ2-5, with D unresolved. The CDR3 loop spans 12 amino acids. Germline assignment: CDR1 ENHRY and CDR2 SYGVKD. V gave up 3 bases and J gave up 1 base, with 3 bases separating them. In DNA form, the CDR3 reads TGTGCCATCAGTGAACTCCAAGAGACCCAGTACTTC. This codes for CAISELQETQYF.

This clonotype was found a few times. The chain employs TRBV12-3 or TRBV12-4 and TRBJ2-7; 9 bases align to TRBD1. This CDR3 region has 12 residues. V was clipped by 9 bases and J by 3 bases; unmatched bases: 3. The CDR3 region has the DNA TGTGCCAGTCGGGACAGGGACTACGAGCAGTACTTC. Protein: CASRDRDYEQYF.

In this sample, this clonotype turned up many times. V gene TRBV28 combines with J gene TRBJ2-7; TRBD1 matches 7 bases. J was trimmed by 2 bases and V by 6 bases; bases with no gene match: 4. CDR1 and CDR2 (germline): MDHEN, SYDVKM. The CDR3 consists of 13 residues. This CDR3 is CASSTGVPYEQYF. The CDR3 bases are TGTGCCAGCAGCACAGGGGTGCCCTACGAGCAGTACTTC.

The CDR3 loop is CASSAQQGKTEAFF. CDR3 DNA sequence: TGTGCCAGCAGTGCACAACAGGGGAAGACTGAAGCTTTCTTT. V gene TRBV6-1 combines with J gene TRBJ1-1; TRBD1 matches 7 bases. This CDR3 is 14 amino acids long. The J segment lost 5 bases and the V segment lost 4 bases, leaving 7 bases of the junction unmatched. CDR1 MNHNS and CDR2 SASEGT come from the germline V gene.

A few counts support this clonotype. The V call is TRBV20-1, the J call TRBJ2-3; 8 nucleotides agree with TRBD2. The CDR3 runs to 15 residues. Germline CDR1 DFQATT, CDR2 SNEGSKA (reference sequence). The trim removed 2 bases at V and 2 bases at J, leaving 6 bases unmatched. The CDR3 DNA is TGCAGTGCTAGAAACCCGGGAGGGTCCACAGATACGCAGTATTTT. Translation gives CSARNPGGSTDTQYF.

The table lists this clonotype with a few counts. The chain employs TRBV20-1 and TRBJ1-5, with TRBD1 matching over 10 bases. The V and J ends lost 5 bases and 4 bases, in that order; junction bases with no gene match: 14. Germline V gene lookup returns CDR1 DFQATT and CDR2 SNEGSKA (reference sequence). The CDR3 has 17 amino acids. CDR3 protein: CSAPLLMGQGSNQPQHF. The CDR3 DNA reads as TGCAGTGCTCCGCTCCTGATGGGACAGGGGTCTAATCAGCCCCAGCATTTT.

The chain links TRBV18 to TRBJ2-3; D is undetermined. This CDR3 has 15 residues. The V gene's germline CDR1 is KGHSH and CDR2 LQKENI. V gave up 6 bases and J gave up 2 bases, with 15 bases separating them. The CDR3 here is CASSLESLPTDTQYF. As DNA, the CDR3 is TGTGCCAGCTCCCTTGAGAGTTTGCCCACAGATACGCAGTATTTT.

The rearrangement joins TRBV18 to TRBJ2-3; 8 bases line up with TRBD2. V dropped 1 base and J dropped 0; count of bases not matched to a gene: 3. From germline, CDR1 is KGHSH and CDR2 LQKENI. This CDR3 is 16 amino acids long. The CDR3 region is CASSPRTSGSTDTQYF. CDR3 bases: TGTGCCAGCTCACCACGTACTAGCGGTAGCACAGATACGCAGTATTTT. The variable domain in full, with the rest retrieved from reference TRBV18 and TRBJ2-3, is NAGVMQNPRHLVRRRGQEARLRCSPMKGHSHVYWYRQLPEEGLKFMVYLQKENIIDESGMPKERFSAEFPKEGPSILRIQQVVRGDSAAYFCASSPRTSGSTDTQYFGPGTRLTVL.

This clonotype was counted between two and nine times. The chain is built from TRBV3-1 and TRBJ2-1; D is uncertain. The germline gives CDR1 LGHDT, CDR2 YNNKEL (reference sequence). Trimming pared 1 base from V and 9 bases from J, leaving 10 bases between. CDR3 length: 13 residues. CDR3 sequence reads: CASSQVRSFEQFF. In nucleotides, the CDR3 is TGTGCCAGCAGCCAAGTTAGGTCGTTTGAGCAGTTCTTC.

The chain links TRBV5-1 to TRBJ2-1, with TRBD1 as a possible D gene (6 bases). V lost 0 bases, J lost 4 bases, and 11 bases lay in between. The CDR3 has 15 amino acids. Per germline, CDR1 SGHRS and CDR2 YFSETQ. The CDR3 nucleotides are TGCGCCAGCAGCTTGGGGGGCCAGGGGTACAATGAGCAGTTCTTC. Its protein is CASSLGGQGYNEQFF.

This clonotype was observed at least ten times. The genes are TRBV10-2 and TRBJ1-1; D unclear. The germline CDR1 and CDR2 sequences are WSHSY and SAAADI. Trimming removed 6 bases at V and 5 bases at J, with 13 bases between. The CDR3 is 13 amino acids. As DNA, the CDR3 is TGCGCCAGCAGGGGCACCCTCGGGACTGAAGCTTTCTTT. Encoded protein: CASRGTLGTEAFF.

The J gene is TRBJ2-4, the V gene TRBV4-1; 9 positions match TRBD1. V shed 4 bases and J 5 bases; nucleotides not matched to a gene: 15. CDR1 is MGHRA, CDR2 YSYEKL, per germline. The CDR3 is 18 amino acids. DNA for the CDR3: TGCGCCAGCAGCCCCGAGGGACAGGGAGGGTTGTTGGAAAACATTCAGTACTTC. It codes for CASSPEGQGGLLENIQYF.

The chain has TRBV7-8 and TRBJ2-1; D perhaps matches TRBD2 (6 bases). The V end was cut by 5 bases, the J end by 2 bases, with 10 bases between. The germline CDR1 and CDR2 sequences are SGHVS and FQNEAQ. The CDR3 contains 14 residues. The CDR3 DNA sequence: TGTGCCAGCAGCCCCCGACTAGCCTACAATGAGCAGTTCTTC. It specifies CASSPRLAYNEQFF.

This clonotype was observed a few times. The rearrangement joins TRBV25-1 to TRBJ1-4, with D possibly being TRBD1 (6 bases). Per the germline V gene, CDR1 is MGHDK and CDR2 is SYGVNS. The CDR3 covers 15 residues. The germline V and J ends were trimmed by 1 base and 8 bases, with 14 bases remaining between them. This chain's CDR3 is CASSESLTGSEKLFF. In DNA, the CDR3 is TGTGCCAGCAGTGAATCCCTAACAGGGTCCGAAAAACTGTTTTTT.

This clonotype was seen a few times. This chain links TRBV11-2 with TRBJ2-1; D is uncertain. The germline CDR1 and CDR2 sequences are SGHAT and FQNNGV. V lost 1 base and J lost 1, with 11 bases in between. The CDR3 length is 16 residues. The CDR3 sequence: CASSLVLGRSYNEQFF. CDR3 in DNA: TGTGCCAGCAGCTTAGTCTTAGGCAGGTCCTACAATGAGCAGTTCTTC.

V usage is TRBV6-1 and J usage is TRBJ2-5; D is perhaps TRBD2 (7 bases). The V end lost 6 bases, the J end lost 5 bases, and 16 bases lay between the germline ends. The CDR3 is made up of 14 amino acids. Germline CDR1 MNHNS, CDR2 SASEGT. The CDR3 is CASSLGGPHETQYF. CDR3 DNA sequence: TGTGCCAGCAGCCTGGGGGGGCCTCATGAGACCCAGTACTTC.

This rearrangement joins TRBV6-2 or TRBV6-3 to TRBJ1-5; D is ambiguous. Germline V gene data show CDR1 as MNHEY and CDR2 as SVGEGT. V lost 2 bases and J lost 7, with 9 bases in between. The CDR3 runs to 13 residues. The CDR3 bases are TGTGCCAGCAGTTACAGCCAGAGCCAGCCCCAGCATTTT. This encodes CASSYSQSQPQHF.

This clonotype was seen more than once but under ten times. The J gene is TRBJ2-7, the V gene TRBV7-6; possibly TRBD1 for D (6 bases). V lost 1 base, J lost 0 bases, and 13 bases lay in between. The V gene's germline CDR1 is SGHVS and CDR2 FNYEAQ. The CDR3 consists of 16 residues. CDR3 loop: CASSLEDSLSSYEQYF. CDR3 sequence (DNA): TGTGCCAGCAGCTTAGAGGACAGTTTGAGCTCCTACGAGCAGTACTTC. The variable domain in full, completed from reference TRBV7-6 and TRBJ2-7, reads GAGVSQSPRYKVTKRGQDVALRCDPISGHVSLYWYRQALGQGPEFLTYFNYEAQQDKSGLPNDRFSAERPEGSISTLTIQRTEQRDSAMYRCASSLEDSLSSYEQYFGPGTRLTVT.